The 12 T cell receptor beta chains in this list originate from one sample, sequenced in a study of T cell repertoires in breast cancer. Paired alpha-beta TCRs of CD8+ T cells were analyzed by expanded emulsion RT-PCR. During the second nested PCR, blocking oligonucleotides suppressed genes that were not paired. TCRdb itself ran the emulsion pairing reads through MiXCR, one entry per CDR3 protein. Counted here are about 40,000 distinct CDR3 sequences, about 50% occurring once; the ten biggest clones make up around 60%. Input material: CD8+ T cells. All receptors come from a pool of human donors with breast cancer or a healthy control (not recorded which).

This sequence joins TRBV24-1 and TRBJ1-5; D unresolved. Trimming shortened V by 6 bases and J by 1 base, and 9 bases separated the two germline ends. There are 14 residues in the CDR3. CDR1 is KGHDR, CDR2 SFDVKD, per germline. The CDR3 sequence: CATSSSKSNQPQHF. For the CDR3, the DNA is TGTGCCACCAGTTCCTCGAAGAGCAATCAGCCCCAGCATTTT.

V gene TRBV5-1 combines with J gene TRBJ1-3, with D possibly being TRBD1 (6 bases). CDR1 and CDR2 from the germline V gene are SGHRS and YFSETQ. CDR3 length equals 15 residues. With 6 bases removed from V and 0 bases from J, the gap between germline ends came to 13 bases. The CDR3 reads CASKPSDSSGNTIYF. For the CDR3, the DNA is TGCGCCAGCAAACCCTCGGACAGCTCTGGAAACACCATATATTTT.

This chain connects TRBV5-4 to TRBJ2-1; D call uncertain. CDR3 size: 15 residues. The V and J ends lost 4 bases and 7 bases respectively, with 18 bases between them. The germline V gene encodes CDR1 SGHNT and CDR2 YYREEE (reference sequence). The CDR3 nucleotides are TGTGCCAGCAGCCCCGGTGCGGCCCAGAGGAATGAGCAGTTCTTC. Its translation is CASSPGAAQRNEQFF.

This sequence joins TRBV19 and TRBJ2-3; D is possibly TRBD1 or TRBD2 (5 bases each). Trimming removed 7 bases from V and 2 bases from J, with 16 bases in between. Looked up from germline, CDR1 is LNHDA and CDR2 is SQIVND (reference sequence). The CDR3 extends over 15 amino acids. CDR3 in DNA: TGTGCCAGTAAGGACGGGGCACTGTCCACAGATACGCAGTATTTT. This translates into CASKDGALSTDTQYF.

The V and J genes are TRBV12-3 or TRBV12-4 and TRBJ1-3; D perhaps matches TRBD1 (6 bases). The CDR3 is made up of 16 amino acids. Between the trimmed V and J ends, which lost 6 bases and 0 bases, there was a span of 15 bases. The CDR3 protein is CASSHKTGSSGNTIYF. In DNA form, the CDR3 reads TGTGCCAGCAGCCATAAGACAGGTTCCTCTGGAAACACCATATATTTT.

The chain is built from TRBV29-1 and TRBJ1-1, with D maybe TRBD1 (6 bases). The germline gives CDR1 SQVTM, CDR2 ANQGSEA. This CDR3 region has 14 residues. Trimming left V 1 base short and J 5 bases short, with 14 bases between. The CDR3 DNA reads TGCAGCGTTGAAGGGGGGGCCACGAGGACTGAAGCTTTCTTT. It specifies CSVEGGATRTEAFF.

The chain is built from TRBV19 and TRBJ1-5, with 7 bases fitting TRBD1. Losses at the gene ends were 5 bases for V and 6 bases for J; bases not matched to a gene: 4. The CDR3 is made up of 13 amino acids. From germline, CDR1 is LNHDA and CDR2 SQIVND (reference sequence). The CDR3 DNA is TGTGCCAGTAGTCTAGGGGGCAGTCAGCCCCAGCATTTT. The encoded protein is CASSLGGSQPQHF.

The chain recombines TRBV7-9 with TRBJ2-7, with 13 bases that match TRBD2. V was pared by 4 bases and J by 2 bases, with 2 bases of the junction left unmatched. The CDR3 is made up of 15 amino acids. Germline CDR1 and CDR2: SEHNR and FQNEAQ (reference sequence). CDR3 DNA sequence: TGTGCCAGCAGCTCGGGACTAGCGGGGACCTACGAGCAGTACTTC. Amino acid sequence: CASSSGLAGTYEQYF.

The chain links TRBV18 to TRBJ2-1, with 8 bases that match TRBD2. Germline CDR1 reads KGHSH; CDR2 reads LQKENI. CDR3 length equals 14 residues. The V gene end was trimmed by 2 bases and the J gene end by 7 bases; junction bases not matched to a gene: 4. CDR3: CASSPGAGANEQFF. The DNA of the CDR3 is TGTGCCAGCTCACCAGGAGCGGGGGCTAATGAGCAGTTCTTC.

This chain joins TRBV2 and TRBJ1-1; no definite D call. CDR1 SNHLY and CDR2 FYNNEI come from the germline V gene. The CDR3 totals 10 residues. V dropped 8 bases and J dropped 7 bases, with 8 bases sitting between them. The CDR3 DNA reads TGTGCCAGCCTGCTGATTGAAGCTTTCTTT. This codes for CASLLIEAFF.

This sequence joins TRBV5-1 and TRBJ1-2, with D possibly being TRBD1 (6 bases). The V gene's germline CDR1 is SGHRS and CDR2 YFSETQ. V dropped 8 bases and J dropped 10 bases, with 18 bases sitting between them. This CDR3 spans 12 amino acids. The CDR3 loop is CASSTGVFDYTF. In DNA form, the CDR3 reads TGCGCCAGTTCGACAGGCGTCTTTGACTACACCTTC.

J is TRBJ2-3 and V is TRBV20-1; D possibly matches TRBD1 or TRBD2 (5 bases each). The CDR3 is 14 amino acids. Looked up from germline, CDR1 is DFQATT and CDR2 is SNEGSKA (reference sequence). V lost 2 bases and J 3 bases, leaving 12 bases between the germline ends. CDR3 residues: CSARLFGGTDTQYF. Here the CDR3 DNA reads TGCAGTGCTAGACTGTTTGGGGGTACAGATACGCAGTATTTT.